This is a list of T cell receptor beta chains from one sample in a study of regulatory T cells in long-lasting Graves disease. TCRdb analysed the multiplex PCR reads with MiXCR anew, one entry per CDR3 protein. The sample shows more than 400,000 distinct CDR3 sequences, 15% to 20% of them seen only once. The sample also formed part of further work on T cells in Graves' hyperthyroidism and ophthalmopathy.

This specimen consisted of peripheral blood mononuclear cells (PBMCs), obtained at new diagnosis, from a patient treated with antithyroid drugs. The origin of the receptors is a man in his forties with Graves disease. Both conserved end residues are part of each CDR3. Each record gives: clone size, V gene, J gene, CDR3 length, D gene, CDR3 DNA, CDR3 protein. The D gene is left open where the match is weak. Clone size is shown for a subset of rows, as once, few, many or a class of expanded clone.

size: many
V: TRBV11-2
J: TRBJ1-1
length: 15
D: .
DNA: TGTGCCAGCAGCTTAGCGGCAGGGTGGGACACTGAAGCTTTCTTT
CDR3: CASSLAAGWDTEAFF

size: .
V: TRBV6-2/TRBV6-3
J: TRBJ2-1
length: 15
D: TRBD2
DNA: TGTGCCAGCAGTTGGGGCCTAGCGGGAGCGAATGAGCAGTTCTTC
CDR3: CASSWGLAGANEQFF

size: many
V: TRBV12-3/TRBV12-4
J: TRBJ2-3
length: 15
D: .
DNA: TGTGCCAGCAGTTTTGGGGGGTTATTAACAGATACGCAGTATTTT
CDR3: CASSFGGLLTDTQYF

size: many
V: TRBV12-3/TRBV12-4
J: TRBJ2-7
length: 15
D: TRBD2
DNA: TGTGCCAGCAGACCAGCGGGAGGGATCTCCTACGAGCAGTACTTC
CDR3: CASRPAGGISYEQYF

size: .
V: TRBV5-1
J: TRBJ2-3
length: 18
D: TRBD2
DNA: TGCGCCAGCAGCCACGGACTAGCGGGAGGGCCAGGGACAGATACGCAGTATTTT
CDR3: CASSHGLAGGPGTDTQYF

size: few
V: TRBV4-2
J: TRBJ2-1
length: 17
D: TRBD2
DNA: TGTGCCAGCAGCCCAAGCTACACGGGAGGGCCGTTAAATGAGCAGTTCTTC
CDR3: CASSPSYTGGPLNEQFF

size: many
V: TRBV30
J: TRBJ2-2
length: 16
D: .
DNA: TGTGCCTGGAGTCTTAAGGGAGTTCGGAACACCGGGGAGCTGTTTTTT
CDR3: CAWSLKGVRNTGELFF

size: many
V: TRBV7-9
J: TRBJ2-7
length: 16
D: TRBD2
DNA: TGTGCCAGCAGCCTTAACAGGGGACTAGCTTCTTACGAGCAGTACTTC
CDR3: CASSLNRGLASYEQYF

size: few
V: TRBV5-1
J: TRBJ1-6
length: 16
D: TRBD1
DNA: TGCGCCAGCAGCCGTACTCGGACAGGTCTTAATTCACCCCTCCACTTT
CDR3: CASSRTRTGLNSPLHF

size: .
V: TRBV20-1
J: TRBJ2-1
length: 11
D: .
DNA: TGCAGTGTTAGGCGGTCGGCTCGGCAGTTCTTC
CDR3: CSVRRSARQFF

size: many
V: TRBV5-1
J: TRBJ1-6
length: 13
D: .
DNA: TGCGCCAGCAGCTTGGAGGAGGATTCACCCCTCCACTTT
CDR3: CASSLEEDSPLHF

size: few
V: TRBV10-1
J: TRBJ2-3
length: 14
D: .
DNA: TGCGCCAGCAGTGACAGTATAGGGGGAGATACGCAGTATTTT
CDR3: CASSDSIGGDTQYF

size: many
V: TRBV28
J: TRBJ2-5
length: 15
D: TRBD2
DNA: TGTGCCAGCAGCACGGGACTAGCGGGAGGAGAGACCCAGTACTTC
CDR3: CASSTGLAGGETQYF

size: few
V: TRBV2
J: TRBJ2-5
length: 16
D: .
DNA: TGTGCCAGCAGCGGGACTTGGGAGAATGGCCAAGAGACCCAGTACTTC
CDR3: CASSGTWENGQETQYF

size: many
V: TRBV28
J: TRBJ2-7
length: 17
D: TRBD1
DNA: TGTGCCAGCACCGGACCCACAGGGGCCCATATCTCCTACGAGCAGTACTTC
CDR3: CASTGPTGAHISYEQYF

size: many
V: TRBV20-1
J: TRBJ2-7
length: 12
D: TRBD2
DNA: TGCAGGACTAGCGTGACGAACTACGAGCAGTACTTC
CDR3: CRTSVTNYEQYF

size: many
V: TRBV12-3/TRBV12-4
J: TRBJ2-7
length: 14
D: .
DNA: TGTGCCAGCAGTTTAATGGGAAACACCTACGAGCAGTACTTC
CDR3: CASSLMGNTYEQYF

size: .
V: TRBV2
J: TRBJ2-7
length: 14
D: TRBD1
DNA: TGTGCCAGCACAACGGGACAGGGGGGGTACGAGCAGTACTTC
CDR3: CASTTGQGGYEQYF

size: .
V: TRBV12-3/TRBV12-4
J: TRBJ1-5
length: 17
D: .
DNA: TGTGCCAGCAGTTTAGAAACTACAGGGATTGGGGATCAGCCCCAGCATTTT
CDR3: CASSLETTGIGDQPQHF

size: .
V: TRBV19
J: TRBJ1-4
length: 17
D: TRBD1
DNA: TGTGCCAGTAGAACCGGGACAGGGCTCGGGACTAATGAAAAACTGTTTTTT
CDR3: CASRTGTGLGTNEKLFF

size: many
V: TRBV18
J: TRBJ2-3
length: 15
D: TRBD2
DNA: TGTGCCAGCTCACCACCCGCTAGCGGTGGGGATACGCAGTATTTT
CDR3: CASSPPASGGDTQYF

size: .
V: TRBV5-1
J: TRBJ2-7
length: 16
D: .
DNA: TGCGCCAGCAGCTTGGGGATATCTAGCGAACCCTACGAGCAGTACTTC
CDR3: CASSLGISSEPYEQYF

size: .
V: TRBV20-1
J: TRBJ1-1
length: 16
D: TRBD1
DNA: TGCAGTGCTAGATCCGGGGGCAGGGGGCCCTTCTGGGAAGCTTTCTTT
CDR3: CSARSGGRGPFWEAFF